This TCR beta chain was recovered during a study of T cell responses to AZD1222 COVID-19 vaccine. This clone was seen only once. Its antigen remains unidentified. Assay used: immunoSEQ multiplex PCR; TCRdb lists only in-frame clones, some missing. The data contain approximately 130,000 clones, less than 95% of them seen just once; the ten biggest clones take up almost 5.5%. Findings of the study overall: Repertoires were obtained only post-peak T cell response. Clonal diversity was possibly underestimated; the donors were predominantly white British and more often female. Variant regions that are unmutated are reportedly the target of nearly half of spike-specific TCRs.

The ends lost 9 bases at V and 6 bases at J; junction bases unmatched: 11. Looked up from germline, CDR1 is SNHLY and CDR2 is FYNNEI. The CDR3 runs to 14 residues. This sample comprised peripheral blood, obtained on day 0 of AZD1222 vaccination. The chain uses TRBV2 and TRBJ1-5, with TRBD1 identical over 7 bases. The receptor's source is an adult in good health. The CDR3 is CASKIGTVGQPQHF. CDR3 coding DNA: TGTGCCAGTAAGATCGGGACAGTGGGTCAGCCCCAGCATTTT.